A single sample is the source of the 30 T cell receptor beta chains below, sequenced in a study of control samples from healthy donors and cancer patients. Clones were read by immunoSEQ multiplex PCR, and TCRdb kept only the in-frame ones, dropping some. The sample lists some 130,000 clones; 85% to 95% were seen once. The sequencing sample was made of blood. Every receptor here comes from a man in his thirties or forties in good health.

As DNA, the CDR3 is TGTGCCAGCACCCTCGACAGGGGCGGGGGCATGAACACTGAAGCTTTCTTT. Protein product: CASTLDRGGGMNTEAFF. J is TRBJ1-1 and V is TRBV28; 8 nucleotides match TRBD1. CDR1 and CDR2 from the germline V gene are MDHEN and SYDVKM. The CDR3 runs to 17 residues. J lost 0 bases, V lost 7 bases, and 13 bases had no gene match.

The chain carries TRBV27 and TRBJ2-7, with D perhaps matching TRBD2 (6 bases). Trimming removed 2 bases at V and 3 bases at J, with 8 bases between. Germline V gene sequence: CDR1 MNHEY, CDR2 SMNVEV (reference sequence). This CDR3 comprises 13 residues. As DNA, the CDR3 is TGTGCCAGCAGTTTAACAGCGGGCTACGAGCAGTACTTC. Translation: CASSLTAGYEQYF.

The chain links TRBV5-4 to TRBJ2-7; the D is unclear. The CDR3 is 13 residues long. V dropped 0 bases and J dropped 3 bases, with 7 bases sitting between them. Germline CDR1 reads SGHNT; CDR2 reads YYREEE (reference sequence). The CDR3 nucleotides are TGTGCCAGCAGCTTGGAACTTAACTACGAGCAGTACTTC. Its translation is CASSLELNYEQYF.

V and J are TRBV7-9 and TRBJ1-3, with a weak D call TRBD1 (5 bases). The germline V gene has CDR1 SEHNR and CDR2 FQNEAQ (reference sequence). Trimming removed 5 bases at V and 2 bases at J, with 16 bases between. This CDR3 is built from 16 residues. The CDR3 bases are TGTGCCAGCAGCCTCGGGACCCCTGGGGCTGGAAACACCATATATTTT. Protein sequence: CASSLGTPGAGNTIYF.

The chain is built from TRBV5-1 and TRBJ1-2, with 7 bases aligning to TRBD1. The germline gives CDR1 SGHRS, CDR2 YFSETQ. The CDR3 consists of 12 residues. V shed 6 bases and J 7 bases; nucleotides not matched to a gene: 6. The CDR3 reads CASTLEGAGYTF. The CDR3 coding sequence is TGCGCCAGCACCCTGGAGGGGGCTGGCTACACCTTC.

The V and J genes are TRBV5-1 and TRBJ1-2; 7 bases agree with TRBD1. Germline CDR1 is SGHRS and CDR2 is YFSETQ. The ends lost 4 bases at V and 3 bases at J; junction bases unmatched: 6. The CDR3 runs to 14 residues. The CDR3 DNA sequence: TGCGCCAGCAGCGAGGGGGCGAAGGACTATGGCTACACCTTC. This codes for CASSEGAKDYGYTF.

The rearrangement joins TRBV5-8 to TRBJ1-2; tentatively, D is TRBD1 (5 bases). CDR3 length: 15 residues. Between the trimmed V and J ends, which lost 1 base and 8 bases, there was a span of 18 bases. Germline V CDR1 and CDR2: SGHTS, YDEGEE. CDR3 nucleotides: TGTGCCAGCAGCTTGATGGATACAGGCCGTTTCGGCTACACCTTC. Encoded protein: CASSLMDTGRFGYTF.

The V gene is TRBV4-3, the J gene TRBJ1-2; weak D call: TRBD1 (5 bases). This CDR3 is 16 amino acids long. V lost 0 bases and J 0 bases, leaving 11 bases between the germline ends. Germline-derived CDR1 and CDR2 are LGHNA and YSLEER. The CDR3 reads CASSQDGGTSNYGYTF. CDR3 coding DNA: TGCGCCAGCAGCCAAGATGGGGGTACCTCTAACTATGGCTACACCTTC.

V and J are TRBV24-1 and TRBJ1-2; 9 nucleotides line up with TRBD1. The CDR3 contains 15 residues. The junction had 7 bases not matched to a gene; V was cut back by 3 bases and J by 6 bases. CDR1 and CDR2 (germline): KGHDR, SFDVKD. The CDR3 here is CATSDRTGAKDGYTF. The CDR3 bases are TGTGCCACCAGTGATCGGACAGGGGCAAAAGATGGCTACACCTTC.

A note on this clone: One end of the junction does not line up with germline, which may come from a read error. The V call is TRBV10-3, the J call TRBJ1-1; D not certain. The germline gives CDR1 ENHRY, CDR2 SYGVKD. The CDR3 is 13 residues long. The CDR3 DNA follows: TGTGCCATCAGTGCGGTTTTGAACGCTGAAGCTTTCTTT. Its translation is CAISAVLNAEAFF.

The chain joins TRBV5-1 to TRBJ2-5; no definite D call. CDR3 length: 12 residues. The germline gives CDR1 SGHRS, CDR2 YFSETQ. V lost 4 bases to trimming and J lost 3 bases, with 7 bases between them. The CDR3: CASSLPEETQYF. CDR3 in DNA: TGCGCCAGCAGCCTCCCGGAAGAGACCCAGTACTTC.

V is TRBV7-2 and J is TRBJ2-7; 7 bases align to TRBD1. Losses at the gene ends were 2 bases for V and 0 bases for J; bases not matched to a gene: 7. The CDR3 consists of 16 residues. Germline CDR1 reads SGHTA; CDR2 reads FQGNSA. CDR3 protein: CASSLNQGVSSYEQYF. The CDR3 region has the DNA TGTGCCAGCAGCTTAAATCAGGGGGTTTCCTCCTACGAGCAGTACTTC.

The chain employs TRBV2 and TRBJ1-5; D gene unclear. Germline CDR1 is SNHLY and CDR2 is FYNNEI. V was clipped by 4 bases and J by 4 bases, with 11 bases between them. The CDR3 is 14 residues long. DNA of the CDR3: TGTGCCAGCAGTGTACAAGGGCTGAATCAGCCCCAGCATTTT. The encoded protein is CASSVQGLNQPQHF.

The CDR3 sequence is CASSQDLLQETQYF. The DNA for the CDR3 is TGCGCCAGCAGCCAGGACCTGCTCCAAGAGACCCAGTACTTC. The chain has TRBV5-1 and TRBJ2-5; D unresolved. V was shortened by 4 bases and J by 1 base, with 11 bases between the two germline ends. The germline V gene has CDR1 SGHRS and CDR2 YFSETQ. The length of the CDR3 is 14 residues.

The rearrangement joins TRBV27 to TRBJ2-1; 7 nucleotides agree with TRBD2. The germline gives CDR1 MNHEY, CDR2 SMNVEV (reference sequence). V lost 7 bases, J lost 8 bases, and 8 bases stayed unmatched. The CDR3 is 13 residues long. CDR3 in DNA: TGTGCCAGCAATTGGCGGGGGTCCGATGAGCAGTTCTTC. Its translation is CASNWRGSDEQFF.

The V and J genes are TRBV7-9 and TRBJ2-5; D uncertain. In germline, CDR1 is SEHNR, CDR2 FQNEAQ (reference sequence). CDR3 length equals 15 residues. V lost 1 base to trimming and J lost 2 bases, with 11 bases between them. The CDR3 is CASSLGGQLQETQYF. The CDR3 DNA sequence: TGTGCCAGCAGCTTAGGAGGCCAGCTTCAAGAGACCCAGTACTTC.

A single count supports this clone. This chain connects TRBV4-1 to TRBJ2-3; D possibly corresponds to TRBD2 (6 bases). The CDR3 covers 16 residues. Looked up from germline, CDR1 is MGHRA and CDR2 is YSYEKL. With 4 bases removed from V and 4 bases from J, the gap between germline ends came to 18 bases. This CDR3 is CASSPLGAGRSDTQYF. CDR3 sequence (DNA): TGCGCCAGCAGCCCCCTCGGAGCGGGTCGATCAGATACGCAGTATTTT.

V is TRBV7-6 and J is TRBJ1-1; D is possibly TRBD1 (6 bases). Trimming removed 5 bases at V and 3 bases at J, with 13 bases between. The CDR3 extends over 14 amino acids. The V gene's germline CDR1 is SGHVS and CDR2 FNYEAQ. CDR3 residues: CASSQGTTYTEAFF. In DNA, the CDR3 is TGTGCCAGCAGCCAGGGGACGACGTACACTGAAGCTTTCTTT.

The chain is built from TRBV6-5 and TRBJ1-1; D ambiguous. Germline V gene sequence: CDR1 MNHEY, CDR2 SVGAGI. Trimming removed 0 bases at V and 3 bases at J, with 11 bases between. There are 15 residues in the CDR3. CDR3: CASSYSSSGYTEAFF. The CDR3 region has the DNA TGTGCCAGCAGTTACTCAAGTAGCGGTTACACTGAAGCTTTCTTT.

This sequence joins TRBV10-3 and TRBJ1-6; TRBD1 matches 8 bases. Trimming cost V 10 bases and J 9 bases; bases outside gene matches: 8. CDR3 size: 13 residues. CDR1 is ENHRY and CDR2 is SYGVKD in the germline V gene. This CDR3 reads CATSTGEVSPLHF. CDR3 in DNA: TGTGCCACCTCGACAGGGGAAGTTTCACCCCTCCACTTT.

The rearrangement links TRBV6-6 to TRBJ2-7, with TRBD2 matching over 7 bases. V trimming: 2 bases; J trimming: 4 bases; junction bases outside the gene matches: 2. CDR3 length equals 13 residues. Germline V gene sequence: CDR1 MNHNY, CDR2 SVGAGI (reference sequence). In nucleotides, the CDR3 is TGTGCCAGCAGTTACCGCGGGGGTTACGAGCAGTACTTC. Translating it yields CASSYRGGYEQYF.

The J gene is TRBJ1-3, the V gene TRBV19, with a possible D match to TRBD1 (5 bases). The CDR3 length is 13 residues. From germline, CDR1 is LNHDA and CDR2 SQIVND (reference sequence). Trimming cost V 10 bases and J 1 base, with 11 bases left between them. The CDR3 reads CATREFSGNTIYF. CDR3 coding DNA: TGTGCCACCAGGGAGTTTTCTGGAAACACCATATATTTT. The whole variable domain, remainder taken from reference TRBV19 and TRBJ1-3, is DGGITQSPKYLFRKEGQNVTLSCEQNLNHDAMYWYRQDPGQGLRLIYYSQIVNDFQKGDIAEGYSVSREKKESFPLTVTSAQKNPTAFYLCATREFSGNTIYFGEGSWLTVV.

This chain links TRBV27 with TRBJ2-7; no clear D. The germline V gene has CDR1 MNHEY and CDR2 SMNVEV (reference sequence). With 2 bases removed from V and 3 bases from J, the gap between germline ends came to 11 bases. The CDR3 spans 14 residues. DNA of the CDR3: TGTGCCAGCAGTTTACGGCCATTTTACTACGAGCAGTACTTC. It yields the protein CASSLRPFYYEQYF.

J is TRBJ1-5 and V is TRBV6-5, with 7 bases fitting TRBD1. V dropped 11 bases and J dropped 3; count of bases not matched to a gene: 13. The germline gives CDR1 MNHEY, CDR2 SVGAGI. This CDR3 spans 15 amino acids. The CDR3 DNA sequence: TGTGCCGTCCAGACAGGGCCTACTATCAATCAGCCCCAGCATTTT. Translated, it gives CAVQTGPTINQPQHF.

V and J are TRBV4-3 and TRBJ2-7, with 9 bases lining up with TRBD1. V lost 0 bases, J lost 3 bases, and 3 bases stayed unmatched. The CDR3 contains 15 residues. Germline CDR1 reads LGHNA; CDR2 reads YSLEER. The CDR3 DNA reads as TGCGCCAGCAGCCAAGATGAGGGACAGGGCTACGAGCAGTACTTC. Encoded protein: CASSQDEGQGYEQYF.

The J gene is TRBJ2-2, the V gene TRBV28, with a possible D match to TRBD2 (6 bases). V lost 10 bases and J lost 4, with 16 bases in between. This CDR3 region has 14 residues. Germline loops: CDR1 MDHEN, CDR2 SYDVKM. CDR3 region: CATGVGGITGELFF. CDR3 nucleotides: TGTGCCACAGGAGTCGGGGGAATCACCGGGGAGCTGTTTTTT.

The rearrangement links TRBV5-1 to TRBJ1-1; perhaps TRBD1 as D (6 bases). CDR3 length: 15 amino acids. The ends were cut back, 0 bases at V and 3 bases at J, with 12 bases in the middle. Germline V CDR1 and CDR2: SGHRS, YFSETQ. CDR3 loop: CASSLGDRWDTEAFF. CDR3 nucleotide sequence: TGCGCCAGCAGCTTGGGTGACAGGTGGGACACTGAAGCTTTCTTT.

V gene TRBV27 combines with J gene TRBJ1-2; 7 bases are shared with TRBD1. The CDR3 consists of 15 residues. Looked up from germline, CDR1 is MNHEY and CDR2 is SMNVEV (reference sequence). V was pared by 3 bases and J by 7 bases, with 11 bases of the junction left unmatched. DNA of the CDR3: TGTGCCAGCAGTTTTGACAGGGAAGGGTTTGCTGGCTACACCTTC. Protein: CASSFDREGFAGYTF.

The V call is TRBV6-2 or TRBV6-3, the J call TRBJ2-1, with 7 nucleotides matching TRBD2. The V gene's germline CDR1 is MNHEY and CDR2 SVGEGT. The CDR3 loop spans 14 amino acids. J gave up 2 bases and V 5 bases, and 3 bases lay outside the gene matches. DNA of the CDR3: TGTGCCAGCAGTATACTAGCGACCTACAATGAGCAGTTCTTC. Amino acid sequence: CASSILATYNEQFF.

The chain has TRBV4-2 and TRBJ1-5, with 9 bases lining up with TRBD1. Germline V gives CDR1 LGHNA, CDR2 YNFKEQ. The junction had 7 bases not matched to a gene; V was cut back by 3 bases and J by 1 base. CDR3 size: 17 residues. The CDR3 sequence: CASSQSTGGISNQPQHF. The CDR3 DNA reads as TGTGCCAGCAGCCAGAGTACAGGGGGCATAAGCAATCAGCCCCAGCATTTT.